This T cell receptor beta chain was documented in a study of neoadjuvant anti-PD-1 for oral cavity cancer. Germline V gives CDR1 MNHNS, CDR2 SASEGT. This CDR3 has 13 amino acids. With 7 bases removed from V and 4 bases from J, the gap between germline ends came to 11 bases. The repertoire was sequenced with immunoSEQ multiplex PCR; TCRdb's copy has only in-frame clones and lacks some. This table holds around 81,000 clones, under 90% found once. Only one count was recorded for this clone. The sequences come from PBMCs, collected before nivolumab (anti-PD-1) treatment. This clonotype was sampled from a person between 35 and 79 years old with oral cavity squamous cell carcinoma. J is TRBJ1-5 and V is TRBV6-1; weak D call: TRBD1 (5 bases). The CDR3: CASTERGNQPQHF. The CDR3 nucleotides read TGTGCCAGCACTGAGAGGGGAAATCAGCCCCAGCATTTT.